One and the same sample provided the 25 T cell receptor beta chains below, sequenced in a study of blood T cells in healthy people across ages. Combining a sample-barcoded 5' primer with a J-beta primer mix, a second PCR ran for about 7 to 12 cycles. One entry per CDR3 protein results from TCRdb running MiXCR on the 5' RACE reads. The repertoire holds about a million distinct CDR3 sequences, with roughly half as singletons. The sample was blood. These receptor sequences come from a woman aged 55-70 years in good health.

This clonotype has a count of ten or more. V and J are TRBV20-1 and TRBJ2-1; 7 bases are a match to TRBD2. The CDR3 has 16 amino acids. Germline-derived CDR1 and CDR2 are DFQATT and SNEGSKA (reference sequence). J gave up 12 bases and V 3 bases, and 20 bases lay outside the gene matches. The CDR3 loop is CSASKGGSPISDGQFF. The CDR3 region has the DNA TGCAGTGCTAGTAAGGGCGGGAGTCCCATTTCCGATGGGCAGTTCTTC.

This rearrangement joins TRBV12-5 to TRBJ1-4, with 7 bases aligning to TRBD1. Germline V gene sequence: CDR1 LGHNT, CDR2 FRNRAP. The CDR3 contains 15 residues. V dropped 7 bases and J dropped 3; count of bases not matched to a gene: 8. The CDR3 sequence: CASDPRDRPNEKLFF. CDR3 sequence (DNA): TGTGCTAGTGACCCCCGGGACAGACCTAATGAAAAACTGTTTTTT.

This sequence joins TRBV25-1 and TRBJ1-6, with 7 bases identical to TRBD1. The ends lost 4 bases at V and 6 bases at J; junction bases unmatched: 0. Germline CDR1 reads MGHDK; CDR2 reads SYGVNS. This CDR3 has 13 residues. The CDR3 nucleotides are TGTGCCAGCAGTGGGGACAGTAATTCACCCCTCCACTTT. It yields the protein CASSGDSNSPLHF.

The gene calls are TRBV7-9 and TRBJ1-6; the match to TRBD1 covers 10 bases. Germline CDR1 SEHNR, CDR2 FQNEAQ (reference sequence). The J segment lost 11 bases and the V segment lost 4 bases, leaving 8 bases of the junction unmatched. The CDR3 has 15 amino acids. CDR3 sequence: CASSSDRGIGAPLHF. CDR3 nucleotide sequence: TGTGCCAGCAGCTCGGACAGGGGGATCGGAGCACCCCTCCACTTT.

The chain carries TRBV20-1 and TRBJ2-3; D is perhaps TRBD2 (6 bases). The germline CDR1 and CDR2 sequences are DFQATT and SNEGSKA (reference sequence). V lost 4 bases and J 2 bases, leaving 16 bases between the germline ends. The CDR3 has 15 amino acids. The CDR3 DNA reads TGCAGTGCTAAGACTAGGGCGGGAAACACAGATACGCAGTATTTT. Translated, it gives CSAKTRAGNTDTQYF.

This clonotype came up a few times. The rearrangement links TRBV7-8 to TRBJ2-7; D may match TRBD1 or TRBD2 (5 bases each). This CDR3 contains 14 residues. Germline CDR1 reads SGHVS; CDR2 reads FQNEAQ. V lost 5 bases and J 1 base, leaving 12 bases between the germline ends. CDR3 DNA sequence: TGTGCCAGCAGCACCTGGGGGTCTTCCTACGAGCAGTACTTC. It translates to CASSTWGSSYEQYF. The complete variable domain, with remaining parts taken from reference TRBV7-8 and TRBJ2-7, reads GAGVSQSPRYKVAKRGQDVALRCDPISGHVSLFWYQQALGQGPEFLTYFQNEAQLDKSGLPSDRFFAERPEGSVSTLKIQRTQQEDSAVYLCASSTWGSSYEQYFGPGTRLTVT.

The rearrangement uses TRBV7-2 and TRBJ2-5, with TRBD2 matching over 7 bases. V dropped 3 bases and J dropped 1; count of bases not matched to a gene: 5. Germline V CDR1 and CDR2: SGHTA, FQGNSA. The CDR3 has 15 amino acids. The CDR3, as DNA: TGTGCCAGCAGCTTCCCTTCGGGAGGCCAAGAGACCCAGTACTTC. Amino acid sequence: CASSFPSGGQETQYF.

The rearrangement uses TRBV20-1 and TRBJ1-2; 10 nucleotides align to TRBD1. Looked up from germline, CDR1 is DFQATT and CDR2 is SNEGSKA (reference sequence). The CDR3 is 14 amino acids. Germline trimming cut 3 bases from V and 3 bases from J; bases unmatched to any gene: 4. Here the CDR3 DNA reads TGCAGTGCTAGTCCCGGGACAGGGGACTATGGCTACACCTTC. It yields the protein CSASPGTGDYGYTF.

Only a few counts were recorded for this clonotype. The chain is built from TRBV5-1 and TRBJ1-5; D call uncertain. Germline V CDR1 and CDR2: SGHRS, YFSETQ. The CDR3 contains 14 residues. Between the trimmed V and J ends, which lost 1 base and 5 bases, there was a span of 10 bases. CDR3 loop: CASSLRGGDQPQHF. CDR3 sequence (DNA): TGCGCCAGCAGCTTGCGTGGTGGCGATCAGCCCCAGCATTTT.

This clonotype has a count of ten or more. CDR3 nucleotides: TGTGCCAGCTCACCACCCCCGGCTAGCGGGAGTAAAGAGCAGTACTTC. Protein sequence: CASSPPPASGSKEQYF. The genes are TRBV18 and TRBJ2-4; 10 bases are a match to TRBD2. Germline CDR1 is KGHSH and CDR2 is LQKENI. The CDR3 is 16 amino acids. Trimming took 0 bases from V and 13 from J; bases not matched to a gene: 12.

This clonotype has more than one count but fewer than ten. V usage is TRBV29-1 and J usage is TRBJ2-3; 7 positions agree with TRBD1. The CDR3 is 13 amino acids. Looked up from germline, CDR1 is SQVTM and CDR2 is ANQGSEA. Unmatched junction bases numbered 7, after V lost 6 bases and J lost 4 bases. The CDR3 here is CSVRPTGADTQYF. CDR3 sequence (DNA): TGCAGCGTGAGACCCACAGGGGCAGATACGCAGTATTTT.

The rearrangement uses TRBV28 and TRBJ2-3; TRBD2 matches at 8 bases. Germline V CDR1 and CDR2: MDHEN, SYDVKM. The junction had 11 bases not matched to a gene; V was cut back by 5 bases and J by 7 bases. This CDR3 spans 15 amino acids. The CDR3 nucleotides are TGTGCCAGCAGTCCCCCCGGTAGCGGGAAATATACGCAGTATTTT. Protein: CASSPPGSGKYTQYF. Full variable domain (missing parts from reference TRBV28 and TRBJ2-3): DVKVTQSSRYLVKRTGEKVFLECVQDMDHENMFWYRQDPGLGLRLIYFSYDVKMKEKGDIPEGYSVSREKKERFSLILESASTNQTSMYLCASSPPGSGKYTQYFGPGTRLTVL.

The chain employs TRBV12-3 or TRBV12-4 and TRBJ2-4; the D gene could be TRBD1 or TRBD2 (5 bases each). With 7 bases removed from V and 13 bases from J, the gap between germline ends came to 17 bases. The CDR3 covers 12 residues. The CDR3: CASMRDGGEQYF. DNA for the CDR3: TGTGCCAGCATGCGTGATGGGGGTGAGCAGTACTTC.

This clonotype occurred a few times. The chain links TRBV28 to TRBJ2-7; possibly TRBD1 for D (5 bases). The J call is uncertain, as TRBJ2-5 better fits the DNA end. CDR3 length: 16 residues. Germline V gene lookup returns CDR1 MDHEN and CDR2 SYDVKM. Written as DNA, the CDR3 is TGTGCCAGCAGTTATTCCACACATGGGGCTCGGGAGACCCAGTACTTC. As protein: CASSYSTHGARETQYF.

In its sample, this clonotype was seen a few times. The V and J genes are TRBV4-2 and TRBJ2-3; 9 nucleotides align to TRBD2. V lost 0 bases, J lost 4 bases, and 8 bases stayed unmatched. The CDR3 totals 17 residues. Germline V CDR1 and CDR2: LGHNA, YNFKEQ. The CDR3 DNA reads as TGTGCCAGCAGCCAAGATGGAGTAGCGGGAGCTGCAGATACGCAGTATTTT. This sequence encodes CASSQDGVAGAADTQYF.

The V and J genes are TRBV20-1 and TRBJ1-6, with D tentatively TRBD1 (5 bases). Germline CDR1 reads DFQATT; CDR2 reads SNEGSKA (reference sequence). V was pared by 7 bases and J by 1 base, with 14 bases between. This CDR3 spans 15 amino acids. CDR3: CSVLLQGSYNSPLHF. CDR3 DNA sequence: TGCAGTGTCCTACTGCAGGGTTCCTATAATTCACCCCTCCACTTT.

This chain links TRBV3-1 with TRBJ2-7; perhaps TRBD1 as D (6 bases). The V and J ends lost 1 base and 2 bases respectively, with 15 bases between them. The V gene's germline CDR1 is LGHDT and CDR2 YNNKEL (reference sequence). The CDR3 totals 16 residues. CDR3 nucleotides: TGTGCCAGCAGCCAAGCCCCCGGACAGCCTCCCTACGAGCAGTACTTC. This codes for CASSQAPGQPPYEQYF.

The V call is TRBV7-2, the J call TRBJ2-7; 8 bases align to TRBD2. The CDR3 has 15 amino acids. After removal of 5 bases from V and 2 bases from J, the junction contained 8 bases not matched to a gene. CDR1 is SGHTA and CDR2 is FQGNSA in the germline V gene. The CDR3 loop reads CASSLLSGIAYEQYF. CDR3 DNA: TGTGCCAGCAGCCTCCTTAGCGGGATTGCCTACGAGCAGTACTTC.

This chain connects TRBV9 to TRBJ1-2, with a tentative D call TRBD1 (5 bases). The germline CDR1 and CDR2 sequences are SGDLS and YYNGEE. The CDR3 contains 14 residues. The V end lost 0 bases, the J end lost 2 bases, and 8 bases lay between the germline ends. The CDR3 region has the DNA TGTGCCAGCAGCGTAGAAGGGGCAAACTATGGCTACACCTTC. As protein: CASSVEGANYGYTF. The complete variable domain, with remaining parts taken from reference TRBV9 and TRBJ1-2, reads DSGVTQTPKHLITATGQRVTLRCSPRSGDLSVYWYQQSLDQGLQFLIQYYNGEERAKGNILERFSAQQFPDLHSELNLSSLELGDSALYFCASSVEGANYGYTFGSGTRLTVV.

The chain joins TRBV20-1 to TRBJ2-4; 8 bases match TRBD1. Looked up from germline, CDR1 is DFQATT and CDR2 is SNEGSKA (reference sequence). After removal of 5 bases from V and 1 base from J, the junction contained 7 bases not matched to a gene. The CDR3 has 15 residues. The CDR3: CSAERTGMAKNIQYF. CDR3 bases: TGCAGTGCTGAAAGGACAGGGATGGCCAAAAACATTCAGTACTTC.

CDR3 sequence: CASSPLADSYNEQFF. In nucleotides, the CDR3 is TGTGCCAGCAGTCCCCTAGCGGACTCCTACAATGAGCAGTTCTTC. The chain links TRBV27 to TRBJ2-1; 7 nucleotides agree with TRBD2. After removal of 5 bases from V and 0 bases from J, the junction contained 4 bases not matched to a gene. The CDR3 contains 15 residues. CDR1 and CDR2 from the germline V gene are MNHEY and SMNVEV (reference sequence).

The rearrangement joins TRBV10-3 to TRBJ2-7; 10 positions agree with TRBD2. The germline CDR1 and CDR2 sequences are ENHRY and SYGVKD. V shed 4 bases and J 1 base; nucleotides not matched to a gene: 1. The CDR3 contains 14 residues. The CDR3, as DNA: TGTGCCATCAGTGGAGCGGGAGGGTCCTACGAGCAGTACTTC. This translates into CAISGAGGSYEQYF.

The chain employs TRBV5-5 and TRBJ1-2; D is possibly TRBD1 (6 bases). Trimming removed 2 bases at V and 5 bases at J, with 22 bases between. The CDR3 is 17 residues long. Germline CDR1 and CDR2: SGHKS and YYEKEE (reference sequence). CDR3 region: CASSFRPRQASFYGYTF. In DNA form, the CDR3 reads TGTGCCAGCAGCTTTAGGCCGAGACAGGCGTCGTTTTATGGCTACACCTTC.

V gene TRBV20-1 combines with J gene TRBJ1-2; D is possibly TRBD1 (6 bases). Germline CDR1 and CDR2: DFQATT and SNEGSKA (reference sequence). The CDR3 spans 15 residues. V lost 3 bases and J lost 0, with 14 bases in between. This chain's CDR3 is CSARGRDTTNYGYTF. CDR3 bases: TGCAGTGCTAGGGGACGGGACACGACTAACTATGGCTACACCTTC.

This clonotype was recorded a few times. The chain employs TRBV7-9 and TRBJ2-7; TRBD2 matches at 12 bases. Germline V gene sequence: CDR1 SEHNR, CDR2 FQNEAQ (reference sequence). The trim removed 6 bases at V and 5 bases at J, leaving 8 bases unmatched. The CDR3 extends over 15 amino acids. The CDR3 DNA reads TGTGCCAGCAGGGTTCTAGCGGGAGGGCCGGACGAGCAGTACTTC. Its protein is CASRVLAGGPDEQYF.